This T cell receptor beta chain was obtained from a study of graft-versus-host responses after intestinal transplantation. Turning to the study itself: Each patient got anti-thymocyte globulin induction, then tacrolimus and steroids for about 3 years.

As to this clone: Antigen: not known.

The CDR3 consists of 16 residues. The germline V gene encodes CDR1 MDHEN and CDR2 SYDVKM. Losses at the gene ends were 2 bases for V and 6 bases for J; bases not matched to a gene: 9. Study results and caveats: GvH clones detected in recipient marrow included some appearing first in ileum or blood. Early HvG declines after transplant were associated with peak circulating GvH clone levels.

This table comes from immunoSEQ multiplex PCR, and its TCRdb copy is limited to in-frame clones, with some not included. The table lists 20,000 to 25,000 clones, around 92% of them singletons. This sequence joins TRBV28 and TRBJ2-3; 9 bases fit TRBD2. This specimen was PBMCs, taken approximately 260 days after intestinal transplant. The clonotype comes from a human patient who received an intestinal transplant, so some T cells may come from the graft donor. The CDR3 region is CASSLEGSGSWDTQYF. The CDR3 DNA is TGTGCCAGCAGTTTAGAAGGTAGCGGGAGTTGGGATACGCAGTATTTT. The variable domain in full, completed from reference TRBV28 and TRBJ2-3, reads DVKVTQSSRYLVKRTGEKVFLECVQDMDHENMFWYRQDPGLGLRLIYFSYDVKMKEKGDIPEGYSVSREKKERFSLILESASTNQTSMYLCASSLEGSGSWDTQYFGPGTRLTVL.